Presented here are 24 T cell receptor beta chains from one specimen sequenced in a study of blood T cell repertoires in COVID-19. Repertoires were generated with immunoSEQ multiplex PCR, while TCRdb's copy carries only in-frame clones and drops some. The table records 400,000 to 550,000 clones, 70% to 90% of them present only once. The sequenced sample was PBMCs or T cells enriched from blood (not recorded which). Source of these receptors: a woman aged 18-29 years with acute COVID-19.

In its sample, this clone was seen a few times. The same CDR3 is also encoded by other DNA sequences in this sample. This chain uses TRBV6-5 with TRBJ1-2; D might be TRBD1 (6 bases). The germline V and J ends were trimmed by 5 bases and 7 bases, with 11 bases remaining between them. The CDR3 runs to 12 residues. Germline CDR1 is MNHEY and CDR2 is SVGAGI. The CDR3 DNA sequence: TGTGCCAGCAGTAATCAGGGGCTTGGCTACACCTTC. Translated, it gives CASSNQGLGYTF.

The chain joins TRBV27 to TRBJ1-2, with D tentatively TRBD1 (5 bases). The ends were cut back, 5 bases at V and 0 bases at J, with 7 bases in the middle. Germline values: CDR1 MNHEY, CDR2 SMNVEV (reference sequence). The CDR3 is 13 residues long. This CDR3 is CASSIGANYGYTF. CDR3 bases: TGTGCCAGCAGTATAGGGGCTAACTATGGCTACACCTTC.

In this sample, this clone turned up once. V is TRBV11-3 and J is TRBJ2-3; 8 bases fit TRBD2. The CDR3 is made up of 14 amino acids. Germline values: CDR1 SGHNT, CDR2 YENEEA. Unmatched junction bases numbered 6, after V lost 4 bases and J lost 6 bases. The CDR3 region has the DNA TGTGCCAGCAGCTCGCGCGGGGGGCCGGATACGCAGTATTTT. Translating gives CASSSRGGPDTQYF.

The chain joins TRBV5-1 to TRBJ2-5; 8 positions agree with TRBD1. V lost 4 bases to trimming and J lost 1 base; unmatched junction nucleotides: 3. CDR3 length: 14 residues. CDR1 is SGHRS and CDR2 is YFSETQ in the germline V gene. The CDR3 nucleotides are TGCGCCAGCAGCACGGGACAGGTCCAAGAGACCCAGTACTTC. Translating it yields CASSTGQVQETQYF.

The CDR3 sequence is CASSLGTGGPYTEAFF. Here the CDR3 DNA reads TGTGCCAGCAGCCTCGGGACAGGGGGACCCTACACTGAAGCTTTCTTT. The J gene is TRBJ1-1, the V gene TRBV9; 11 positions agree with TRBD1. This CDR3 has 16 residues. V dropped 4 bases and J dropped 3; count of bases not matched to a gene: 8. CDR1 is SGDLS and CDR2 is YYNGEE in the germline V gene.

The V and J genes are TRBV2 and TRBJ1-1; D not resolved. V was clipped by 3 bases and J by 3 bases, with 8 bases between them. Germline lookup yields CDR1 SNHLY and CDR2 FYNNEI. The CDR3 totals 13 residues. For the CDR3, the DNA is TGTGCCAGCAGTGAGACGGACTACACTGAAGCTTTCTTT. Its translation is CASSETDYTEAFF. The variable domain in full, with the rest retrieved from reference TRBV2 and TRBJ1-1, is EPEVTQTPSHQVTQMGQEVILRCVPISNHLYFYWYRQILGQKVEFLVSFYNNEISEKSEIFDDQFSVERPDGSNFTLKIRSTKLEDSAMYFCASSETDYTEAFFGQGTRLTVV.

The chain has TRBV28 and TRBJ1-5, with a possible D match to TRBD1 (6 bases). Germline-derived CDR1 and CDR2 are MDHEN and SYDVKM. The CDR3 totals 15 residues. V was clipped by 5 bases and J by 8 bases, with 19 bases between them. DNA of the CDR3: TGTGCCAGCAGTATAGCACAGGGTAGAAAGAAGCCCCAGCATTTT. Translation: CASSIAQGRKKPQHF.

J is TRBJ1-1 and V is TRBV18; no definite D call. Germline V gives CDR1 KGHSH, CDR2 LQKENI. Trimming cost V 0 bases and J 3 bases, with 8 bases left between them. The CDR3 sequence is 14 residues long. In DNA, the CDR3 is TGTGCCAGCTCACCACCGTCCGGAGACACTGAAGCTTTCTTT. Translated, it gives CASSPPSGDTEAFF. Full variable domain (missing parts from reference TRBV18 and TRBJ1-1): NAGVMQNPRHLVRRRGQEARLRCSPMKGHSHVYWYRQLPEEGLKFMVYLQKENIIDESGMPKERFSAEFPKEGPSILRIQQVVRGDSAAYFCASSPPSGDTEAFFGQGTRLTVV.

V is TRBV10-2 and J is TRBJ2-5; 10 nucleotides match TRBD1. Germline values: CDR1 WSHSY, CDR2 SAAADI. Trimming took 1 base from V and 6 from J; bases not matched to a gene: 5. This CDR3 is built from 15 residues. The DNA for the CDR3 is TGCGCCAGCAGTGAGTTGACAGGGGGCGCGCAGACCCAGTACTTC. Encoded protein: CASSELTGGAQTQYF.

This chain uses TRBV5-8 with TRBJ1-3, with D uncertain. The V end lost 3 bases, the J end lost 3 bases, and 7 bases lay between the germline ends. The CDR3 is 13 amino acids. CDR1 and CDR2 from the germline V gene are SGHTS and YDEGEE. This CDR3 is CASSSTNGNTIYF. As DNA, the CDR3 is TGTGCCAGCAGCTCGACTAATGGAAACACCATATATTTT.

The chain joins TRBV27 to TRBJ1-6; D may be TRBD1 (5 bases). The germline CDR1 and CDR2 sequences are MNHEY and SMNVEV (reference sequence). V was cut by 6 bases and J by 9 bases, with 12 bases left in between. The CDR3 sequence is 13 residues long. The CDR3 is CASSGQGFSPLHF. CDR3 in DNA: TGTGCCAGCAGCGGACAAGGTTTTTCACCCCTCCACTTT.

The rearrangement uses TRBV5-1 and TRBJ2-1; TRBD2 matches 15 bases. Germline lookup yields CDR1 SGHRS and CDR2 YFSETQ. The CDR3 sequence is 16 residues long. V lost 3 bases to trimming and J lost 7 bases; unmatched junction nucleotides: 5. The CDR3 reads CASSSGTSGGRNEQFF. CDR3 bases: TGCGCCAGCAGCTCCGGGACTAGCGGGGGGAGGAATGAGCAGTTCTTC.

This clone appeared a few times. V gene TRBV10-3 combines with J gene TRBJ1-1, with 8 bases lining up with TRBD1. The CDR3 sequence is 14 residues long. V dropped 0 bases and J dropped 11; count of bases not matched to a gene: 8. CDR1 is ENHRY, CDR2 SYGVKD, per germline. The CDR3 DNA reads TGTGCCATCAGTGAGTCGGGGACAGGTAATCGGGCTTTCTTT. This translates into CAISESGTGNRAFF.

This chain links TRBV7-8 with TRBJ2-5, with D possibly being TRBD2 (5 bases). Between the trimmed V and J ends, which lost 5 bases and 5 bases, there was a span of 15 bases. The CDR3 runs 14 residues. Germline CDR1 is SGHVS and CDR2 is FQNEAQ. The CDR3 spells CASSQEFGEETQYF. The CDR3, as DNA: TGTGCCAGCAGCCAAGAATTTGGGGAGGAGACCCAGTACTTC. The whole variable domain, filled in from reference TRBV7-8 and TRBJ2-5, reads GAGVSQSPRYKVAKRGQDVALRCDPISGHVSLFWYQQALGQGPEFLTYFQNEAQLDKSGLPSDRFFAERPEGSVSTLKIQRTQQEDSAVYLCASSQEFGEETQYFGPGTRLLVL.

The chain's CDR3 is CASSPTGGSNQPQHF. CDR3 sequence (DNA): TGTGCCAGCAGCCCAACAGGGGGAAGCAATCAGCCCCAGCATTTT. The J gene is TRBJ1-5, the V gene TRBV3-1 (or the pseudogene TRBV3-2), with TRBD1 identical over 8 bases. From germline, CDR1 is LGHDT and CDR2 YNNKEL (reference sequence). J lost 1 base, V lost 4 bases, and 3 bases had no gene match. This CDR3 has 15 residues.

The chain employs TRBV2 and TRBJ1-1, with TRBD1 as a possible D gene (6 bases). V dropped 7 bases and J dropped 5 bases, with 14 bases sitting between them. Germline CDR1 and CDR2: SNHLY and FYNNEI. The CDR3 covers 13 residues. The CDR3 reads CASTRVQGTEAFF. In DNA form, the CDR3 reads TGTGCCAGCACACGAGTCCAGGGGACTGAAGCTTTCTTT.

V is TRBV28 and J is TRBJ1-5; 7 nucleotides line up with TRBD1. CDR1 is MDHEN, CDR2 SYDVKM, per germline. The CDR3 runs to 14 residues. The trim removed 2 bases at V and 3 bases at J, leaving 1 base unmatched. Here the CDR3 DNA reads TGTGCCAGCAGTTTAGGGACAGCCAATCAGCCCCAGCATTTT. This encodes CASSLGTANQPQHF.

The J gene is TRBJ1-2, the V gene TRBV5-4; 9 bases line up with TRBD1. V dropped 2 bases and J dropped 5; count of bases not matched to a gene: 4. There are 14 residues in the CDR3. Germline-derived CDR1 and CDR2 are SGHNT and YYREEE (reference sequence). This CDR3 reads CASSFTGGFYGYTF. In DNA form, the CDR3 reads TGTGCCAGCAGCTTCACAGGGGGCTTTTATGGCTACACCTTC.

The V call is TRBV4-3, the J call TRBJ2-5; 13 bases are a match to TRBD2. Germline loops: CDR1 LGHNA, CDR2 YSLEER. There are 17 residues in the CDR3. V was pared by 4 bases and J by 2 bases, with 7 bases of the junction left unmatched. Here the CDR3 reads CASSRNLLAGGQETQYF. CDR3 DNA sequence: TGCGCCAGCAGCCGGAATTTACTAGCGGGAGGGCAAGAGACCCAGTACTTC.

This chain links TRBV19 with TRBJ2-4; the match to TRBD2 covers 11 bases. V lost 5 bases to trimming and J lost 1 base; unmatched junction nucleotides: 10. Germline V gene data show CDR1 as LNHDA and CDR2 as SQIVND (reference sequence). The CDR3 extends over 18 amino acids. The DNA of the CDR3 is TGTGCCAGTAGTCCGGGACTAGCGGTACGCCGGGCCAAAAACATTCAGTACTTC. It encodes CASSPGLAVRRAKNIQYF.

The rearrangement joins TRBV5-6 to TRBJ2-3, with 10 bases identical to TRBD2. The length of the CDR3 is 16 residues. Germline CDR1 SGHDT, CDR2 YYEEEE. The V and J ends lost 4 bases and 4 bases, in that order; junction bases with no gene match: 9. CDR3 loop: CASSPAGGPRADTQYF. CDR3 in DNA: TGTGCCAGCAGCCCAGCGGGGGGGCCCCGGGCAGATACGCAGTATTTT.

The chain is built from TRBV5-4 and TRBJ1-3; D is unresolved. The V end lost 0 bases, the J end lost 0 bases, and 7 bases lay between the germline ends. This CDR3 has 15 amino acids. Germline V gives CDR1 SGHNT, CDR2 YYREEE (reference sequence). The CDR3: CASSLGAGSGNTIYF. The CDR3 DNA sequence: TGTGCCAGCAGCTTGGGCGCCGGCTCTGGAAACACCATATATTTT. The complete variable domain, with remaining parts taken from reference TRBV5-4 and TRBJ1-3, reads ETGVTQSPTHLIKTRGQQVTLRCSSQSGHNTVSWYQQALGQGPQFIFQYYREEENGRGNFPPRFSGLQFPNYSSELNVNALELDDSALYLCASSLGAGSGNTIYFGEGSWLTVV.

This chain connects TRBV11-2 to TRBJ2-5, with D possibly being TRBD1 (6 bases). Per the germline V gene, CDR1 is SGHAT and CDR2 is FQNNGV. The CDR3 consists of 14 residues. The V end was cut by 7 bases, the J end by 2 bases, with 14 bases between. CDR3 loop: CASNRDTAQETQYF. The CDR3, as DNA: TGTGCCAGCAACCGGGACACCGCACAAGAGACCCAGTACTTC.

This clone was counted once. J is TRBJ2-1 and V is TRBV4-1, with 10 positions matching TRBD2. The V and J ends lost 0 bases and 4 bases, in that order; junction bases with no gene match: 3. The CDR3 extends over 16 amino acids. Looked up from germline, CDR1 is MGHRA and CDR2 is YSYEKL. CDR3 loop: CASSQEGTSVYNEQFF. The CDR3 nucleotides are TGCGCCAGCAGCCAAGAGGGGACTAGCGTATACAATGAGCAGTTCTTC.